What follows describes a single T cell receptor beta chain. Its antigen is undetermined. Other DNA sequences of this sample code for an identical CDR3. All of the isolated RNA was reverse transcribed, so expressed TCRB transcripts were sequenced. Produced via immunoSEQ multiplex PCR; TCRdb's table is partial and in-frame only. This table has 200,000 to 300,000 clones, roughly 10% appearing once. The entry originates in a study of beta chain features in type 1 diabetes. Findings of the study overall: In the patient group, naive, central memory and Treg TCRB repertoires seemed more alike than in the healthy donor group. Type 1 diabetes patients had TCRB CDR3s that were shorter (moderately but significantly so) in all four CD4+ subsets.

V lost 4 bases, J lost 0 bases, and 4 bases stayed unmatched. Looked up from germline, CDR1 is SGHRS and CDR2 is YFSETQ. The CDR3 contains 14 residues. This receptor was identified in a man aged 30 to 39 with type 1 diabetes. Source material: naive CD4+ T cells from blood. The chain joins TRBV5-1 to TRBJ2-7; 7 bases align to TRBD2. In nucleotides, the CDR3 is TGCGCCAGCAGCCCGGGCGGGAGCTCCTACGAGCAGTACTTC. It codes for CASSPGGSSYEQYF. The full variable domain, with the rest looked up from reference TRBV5-1 and TRBJ2-7, is KAGVTQTPRYLIKTRGQQVTLSCSPISGHRSVSWYQQTPGQGLQFLFEYFSETQRNKGNFPGRFSGRQFSNSRSEMNVSTLELGDSALYLCASSPGGSSYEQYFGPGTRLTVT.